These 19 T cell receptor beta chains were sequenced from one sample in a study of glioma-infiltrating T cells. Amplification of TCR alpha and beta CDR3 regions from RNA used iRepertoire nested multiplex PCR. In TCRdb, the multiplex PCR reads were re-called with MiXCR into one record per CDR3 protein. Here the sample spans a few hundred thousand distinct CDR3 sequences, about 40% being singletons. The sample taken for sequencing was glioma tissue, nonneoplastic brain tissue, or PBMCs (not recorded which). The receptor set was obtained from a human donor with low-grade glioma or glioblastoma, undergoing nonglioma brain surgery, or in good health (not recorded which).

To note about this clonotype: A read error may produce the germline difference seen at one junction end. The chain is built from TRBV28 and TRBJ2-7; 8 bases line up with TRBD2. Germline CDR1 MDHEN, CDR2 SYDVKM. This CDR3 spans 14 amino acids. Here the CDR3 DNA reads TGTGCCAGCGGGCGGAGGGGCGGGGGGAACGAGCAGCACTTC. It translates to CASGRRGGGNEQHF.

The chain carries TRBV11-2 and TRBJ2-7, with 13 positions matching TRBD2. Germline loops: CDR1 SGHAT, CDR2 FQNNGV. The CDR3 contains 15 residues. J gave up 9 bases and V 1 base, and 6 bases lay outside the gene matches. The CDR3 protein is CASSLATSGRAVQYF. The CDR3 nucleotides read TGTGCCAGCAGCTTAGCAACTAGCGGGAGGGCGGTGCAGTACTTC.

The chain joins TRBV20-1 to TRBJ2-3, with TRBD2 matching 14 bases. Germline-derived CDR1 and CDR2 are DFQATT and SNEGSKA (reference sequence). This CDR3 is 16 amino acids long. The V segment lost 2 bases and the J segment 4 bases; nucleotides outside the gene matches: 5. In nucleotides, the CDR3 is TGCAGTGCTAGACTGACTAGCGGGGGGGCCCCAGATACGCAGTATTTT. Translation gives CSARLTSGGAPDTQYF.

This sequence joins TRBV27 and TRBJ2-2; the match to TRBD2 covers 7 bases. Germline CDR1 and CDR2: MNHEY and SMNVEV (reference sequence). The CDR3 extends over 19 amino acids. Trimming took 6 bases from V and 1 from J; bases not matched to a gene: 17. The CDR3 loop reads CASSVEPPWSGMNTGELFF. CDR3 bases: TGTGCCAGCAGCGTAGAACCCCCGTGGAGCGGGATGAACACCGGGGAGCTGTTTTTT.

This clonotype occurred once. The junction departs from the called germline gene at one end, perhaps through a read error. V gene TRBV20-1 combines with J gene TRBJ2-2; tentatively, D is TRBD1 (6 bases). This CDR3 is 13 amino acids long. Germline V gives CDR1 DFQATT, CDR2 SNEGSKA (reference sequence). CDR3: CGAPDRNTGELFF. As DNA, the CDR3 is TGCGGTGCTCCGGACAGGAACACCGGGGAGCTGTTTTTT.

The rearrangement uses TRBV15 and TRBJ1-1, with D tentatively TRBD1 (5 bases). The CDR3 sequence is 12 residues long. CDR1 and CDR2 (germline): LNHNV, YYDKDF (reference sequence). Deletions cut 5 bases from V and 11 bases from J, with 15 bases between. The CDR3 loop reads CATSPGHRRAFF. CDR3 nucleotide sequence: TGTGCCACCAGCCCCGGACATCGGAGGGCTTTCTTT.

This clonotype was detected only a few times. One end of the junction varies from germline; a read error may be responsible. The gene calls are TRBV7-2 and TRBJ2-5; D not resolved. Germline V gene sequence: CDR1 SGHTA, CDR2 FQGNSA. This CDR3 has 15 residues. The CDR3 protein is CASSLAVGYQETQYF. The DNA for the CDR3 is TGTGCCAGCAGTTTAGCAGTGGGCTACCAAGAGACCCAGTACTTC.

The chain employs TRBV24-1 and TRBJ2-1; 7 bases fit TRBD1. V shed 5 bases and J 10 bases; nucleotides not matched to a gene: 7. This CDR3 is 13 amino acids long. The V gene's germline CDR1 is KGHDR and CDR2 SFDVKD. The CDR3 nucleotides read TGTGCCACCAGTGGTTCCTCAGGGGGAGAGCAGTTCTTC. The encoded protein is CATSGSSGGEQFF.

This sequence joins TRBV29-1 and TRBJ2-5, with 10 positions matching TRBD2. Looked up from germline, CDR1 is SQVTM and CDR2 is ANQGSEA. The V gene end was trimmed by 4 bases and the J gene end by 4 bases; junction bases not matched to a gene: 6. The CDR3 sequence is 14 residues long. The CDR3: CSVAFTSGTETQYF. In DNA form, the CDR3 reads TGCAGCGTTGCTTTCACTAGCGGGACAGAGACCCAGTACTTC.

Note on this clonotype: In this CDR3 the conserved last residue, phenylalanine or tryptophan, is missing, so a read error is likely. The gene calls are TRBV2 and TRBJ2-6; a weak D match, TRBD1 (5 bases). Trimming pared 7 bases from V and 0 bases from J, leaving 19 bases between. Germline CDR1 SNHLY, CDR2 FYNNEI. The CDR3 totals 18 residues. CDR3 in amino acids: CASKGQGIYLSGANVLTY. CDR3 bases: TGTGCCAGCAAAGGGCAGGGAATATACCTCTCTGGGGCCAACGTCCTGACTTAC.

The chain carries TRBV28 and TRBJ2-3, with 8 nucleotides matching TRBD2. In germline, CDR1 is MDHEN, CDR2 SYDVKM. This CDR3 contains 16 residues. V dropped 5 bases and J dropped 5; count of bases not matched to a gene: 12. CDR3 sequence reads: CASSGVLAGQLDTQYF. The CDR3 DNA is TGTGCCAGCAGTGGGGTGCTAGCGGGCCAGCTAGATACGCAGTATTTT. The whole variable domain, remainder taken from reference TRBV28 and TRBJ2-3, is DVKVTQSSRYLVKRTGEKVFLECVQDMDHENMFWYRQDPGLGLRLIYFSYDVKMKEKGDIPEGYSVSREKKERFSLILESASTNQTSMYLCASSGVLAGQLDTQYFGPGTRLTVL.

The rearrangement uses TRBV28 and TRBJ2-7, with TRBD2 matching over 8 bases. Germline V gives CDR1 MDHEN, CDR2 SYDVKM. The length of the CDR3 is 12 residues. The V gene end was trimmed by 8 bases and the J gene end by 5 bases; junction bases not matched to a gene: 5. The CDR3 sequence is CASGEAGDEQYF. CDR3 DNA: TGTGCCAGCGGGGAAGCGGGGGACGAGCAGTACTTC.

This sequence joins TRBV19 and TRBJ1-5; D is uncertain. V was trimmed by 5 bases and J by 5 bases, leaving 10 bases between them. Germline values: CDR1 LNHDA, CDR2 SQIVND (reference sequence). The CDR3 contains 13 residues. The CDR3 bases are TGTGCCAGTAGTGACCGGGGTGATCAGCCCCAGCATTTT. Its translation is CASSDRGDQPQHF.

This clonotype was seen only a few times. The rearrangement links TRBV29-1 to TRBJ1-1; tentative D call: TRBD1 (5 bases). CDR3 size: 13 residues. The V and J ends lost 4 bases and 3 bases respectively, with 12 bases between them. Germline CDR1 reads SQVTM; CDR2 reads ANQGSEA. This CDR3 reads CSVGAGLDTEAFF. The CDR3 nucleotides are TGCAGCGTTGGGGCAGGGTTGGACACTGAAGCTTTCTTT.

This clonotype appeared many times. J is TRBJ2-7 and V is TRBV28; TRBD1 is a possible D gene (5 bases). Trimming took 5 bases from V and 4 from J, leaving 15 bases between them. The CDR3 has 14 residues. CDR1 is MDHEN and CDR2 is SYDVKM in the germline V gene. The CDR3 reads CASSPRTRSYEQYF. The CDR3 region has the DNA TGTGCCAGCAGTCCTCGGACACGAAGTTACGAGCAGTACTTC. Supplemented by reference TRBV28 and TRBJ2-7, the full variable domain reads DVKVTQSSRYLVKRTGEKVFLECVQDMDHENMFWYRQDPGLGLRLIYFSYDVKMKEKGDIPEGYSVSREKKERFSLILESASTNQTSMYLCASSPRTRSYEQYFGPGTRLTVT.

This clonotype was seen more than once but under ten times. The rearrangement uses TRBV2 and TRBJ1-1; no firm D call. Trimming took off 1 base at V and 0 bases at J, with 3 bases between the two ends. Germline V gene data show CDR1 as SNHLY and CDR2 as FYNNEI. This CDR3 comprises 13 residues. The CDR3 spells CASSEELNTEAFF. The CDR3 nucleotides read TGTGCCAGCAGTGAAGAGTTGAACACTGAAGCTTTCTTT. The full variable domain, rest sourced from reference TRBV2 and TRBJ1-1, is EPEVTQTPSHQVTQMGQEVILRCVPISNHLYFYWYRQILGQKVEFLVSFYNNEISEKSEIFDDQFSVERPDGSNFTLKIRSTKLEDSAMYFCASSEELNTEAFFGQGTRLTVV.

This sequence joins TRBV6-1 and TRBJ1-4, with 7 bases that match TRBD1. The V and J ends lost 6 bases and 8 bases, in that order; junction bases with no gene match: 3. The CDR3 runs to 12 residues. Per germline, CDR1 MNHNS and CDR2 SASEGT. The CDR3 bases are TGTGCCAGCAGAAGGACAGGAGAAAAACTGTTTTTT. Translation gives CASRRTGEKLFF.

This clonotype was observed at least ten times. The chain couples TRBV20-1 to TRBJ1-2; D uncertain. The germline V gene encodes CDR1 DFQATT and CDR2 SNEGSKA (reference sequence). Trimming removed 6 bases at V and 4 bases at J, with 18 bases between. The CDR3 extends over 14 amino acids. Here the CDR3 DNA reads TGCAGTGCGCCACGTGCATCATCTAGCTATGGCTACACCTTC. This sequence encodes CSAPRASSSYGYTF.

This clonotype has at least ten counts. The chain joins TRBV6-1 to TRBJ2-3; D possibly uses TRBD1 or TRBD2 (5 bases each). CDR3 length: 15 amino acids. The germline V and J ends were trimmed by 5 bases and 1 base, with 13 bases remaining between them. CDR1 is MNHNS, CDR2 SASEGT, per germline. CDR3 loop: CASSFRDARTDTQYF. CDR3 sequence (DNA): TGTGCCAGCAGTTTCCGGGACGCCCGCACAGATACGCAGTATTTT.